This TCR beta chain was profiled in a study of CD8+ T cells in alopecia areata (dated by TCRdb to 2016 to 2018). In terms of the full investigation: Treated patients were enrolled in an open-label pilot trial of oral tofacitinib at 5 to 10 mg twice daily for moderate-to-severe alopecia areata. Patients received tofacitinib for 6 to 18 months and were then followed off drug for 6 months to check for delayed response and recurrence. In treated patients, disease severity was measured using the SALT score, which gives the percentage of scalp surface area affected. High-throughput TCRbeta sequencing was used to examine T cell clonal expansion in alopecia areata in both the C3H/HeJ mouse model and human patients. Human TCRbeta sequencing covered scalp tissue and sorted CD4+ and CD8+ peripheral blood T cells from patchy and totalis/universalis alopecia areata patients and healthy controls. Tofacitinib-treated patients had biopsies at baseline and at 4 and 24 weeks of treatment, with a later scalp biopsy in several patients. Scalp clonality was compared among normal scalp (n=4), patchy alopecia areata scalp (n=8), and alopecia totalis/universalis scalp (n=8). RNA was extracted with the PAXgene miRNA kit for fixed scalp, the miRNeasy kit for PBMCs, and the RNeasy kit for mouse skin. immunoSEQ multiplex PCR using 35 Vbeta forward primers and 13 Jbeta reverse primers was used to amplify TCRbeta CDR3 regions. What the research found in general, with its limitations: Tofacitinib significantly lowered scalp clonality and the number of expanded CD8+ clones among the top 100 scalp clones. Many expanded lesional clones were found to persist in scalp and blood during tofacitinib treatment, and relapse after treatment cessation may be partly explained by this persistence. Compared with normal scalp, lesional scalp, particularly in alopecia totalis/universalis, had higher clonality and more expanded CD8+ clones, which suggests antigenic drive. Unlike mouse skin, where gammadelta T cells dominate, normal human skin contains resident alphabeta T cells that get sequenced too, which complicates analysis of the scalp TCR repertoire. Shared TCR sequences between patients were less evident than in mice, which may be partly attributable to HLA diversity in the patient population. The treated cohort was small, with a single nonresponder, so links between baseline CD8+ expansion and response need larger studies.

What the time point label conveys for this sample: approximately 4 weeks on oral tofacitinib. Per the publication, the treatment or condition label means: oral pan-JAK inhibitor, 5-10 mg twice daily. Peripheral blood and lesional scalp punch biopsies were obtained from patients with alopecia areata. After PBMCs were isolated by density centrifugation and stained for CD3, CD4 and CD8, a FACSAria was used to sort CD4+ and CD8+ T cells. Sequences GTSNPN (CDR1) and SVGIG (CDR2) are obtained from the germline V gene (reference sequence). Inclusive of the bounding cysteine and phenylalanine, the CDR3 is 13 residues long. The entry retains the CDR3 DNA only, 39 bases that are in frame from base 1. The V and J ends are trimmed by 5 bases and 4 bases, leaving 14 bases between them. As regards this clone: Its antigen remains unidentified. No base quality values were provided; no much bigger clone lies one nucleotide off.

Library preparation employed the immunoSEQ multiplex PCR assay. For TCR sequencing, RNA was extracted from every sample and reverse transcribed into cDNA to serve as template. First-strand cDNA was synthesized using SuperScript III with a 2:1 mix of oligo-dT and random hexamers. A synthetic immune receptor repertoire was used to assess amplification bias, and residual bias was removed computationally. Per the source publication's procedure: After raw reads were preprocessed to remove errors, the CDR3 was defined following IMGT conventions as running from the conserved cysteine to phenylalanine. Clonality was computed by normalizing Shannon entropy by log2 of the number of productive unique TCRs and subtracting the result from 1. Whether scalp clones were CD4 or CD8 was inferred by matching scalp TCRbeta sequences against CD4 and CD8 repertoires sorted from blood. TCRdb provides this immuneACCESS table in a form limited to in-frame rearrangements. Some clones are lacking; in checked studies, under half of them reflect an unresolved V gene, and why the rest are absent is not known. Clonal size and the V and J genes are those of that table, whereas D and trimming came from the DNA. This sample lists about 130,000 clones; 45% to 65% were detected once. Of the sample, approximately 15% is held by the ten largest clones.

The origin of this receptor is a human donor with alopecia areata. The sample consisted of CD8+ T cells sorted from blood, taken at week 4, from a patient treated with tofacitinib. The chain couples TRBV30 to TRBJ1-2, with the D gene not clear enough to name. The CDR3: CAWVSPEGYGYTF. DNA sequence: TGTGCCTGGGTCTCCCCGGAGGGCTATGGCTACACCTTC.